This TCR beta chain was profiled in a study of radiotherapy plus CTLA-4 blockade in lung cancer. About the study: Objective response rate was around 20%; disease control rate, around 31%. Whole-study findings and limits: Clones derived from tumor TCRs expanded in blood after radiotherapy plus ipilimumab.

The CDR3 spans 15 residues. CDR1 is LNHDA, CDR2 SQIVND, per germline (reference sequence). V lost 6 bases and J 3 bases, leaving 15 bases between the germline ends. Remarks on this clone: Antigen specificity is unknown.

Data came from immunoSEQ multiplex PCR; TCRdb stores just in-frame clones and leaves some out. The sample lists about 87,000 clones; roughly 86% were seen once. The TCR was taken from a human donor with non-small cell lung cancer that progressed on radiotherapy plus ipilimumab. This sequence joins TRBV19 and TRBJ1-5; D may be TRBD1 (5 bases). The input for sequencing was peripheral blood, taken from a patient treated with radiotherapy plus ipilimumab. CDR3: CASSPITGPNQPQHF. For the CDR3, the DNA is TGTGCCAGTAGCCCCATCACAGGCCCCAATCAGCCCCAGCATTTT.